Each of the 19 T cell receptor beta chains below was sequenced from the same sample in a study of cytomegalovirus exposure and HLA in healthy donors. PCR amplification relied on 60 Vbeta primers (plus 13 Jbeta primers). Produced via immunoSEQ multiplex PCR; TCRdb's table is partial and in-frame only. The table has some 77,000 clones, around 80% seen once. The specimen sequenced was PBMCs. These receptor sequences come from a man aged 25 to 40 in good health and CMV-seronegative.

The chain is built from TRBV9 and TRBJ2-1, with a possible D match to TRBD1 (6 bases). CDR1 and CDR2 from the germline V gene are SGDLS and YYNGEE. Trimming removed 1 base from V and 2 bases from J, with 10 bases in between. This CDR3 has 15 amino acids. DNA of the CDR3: TGTGCCAGCAGCGTAAAGGACAGACCCTACAATGAGCAGTTCTTC. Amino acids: CASSVKDRPYNEQFF. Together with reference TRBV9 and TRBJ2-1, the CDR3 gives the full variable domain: DSGVTQTPKHLITATGQRVTLRCSPRSGDLSVYWYQQSLDQGLQFLIQYYNGEERAKGNILERFSAQQFPDLHSELNLSSLELGDSALYFCASSVKDRPYNEQFFGPGTRLTVL.

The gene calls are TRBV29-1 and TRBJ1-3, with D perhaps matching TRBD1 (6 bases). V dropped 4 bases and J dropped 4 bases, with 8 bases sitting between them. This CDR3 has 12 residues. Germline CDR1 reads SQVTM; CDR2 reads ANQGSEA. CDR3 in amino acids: CSVAGAGNTIYF. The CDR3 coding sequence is TGCAGCGTTGCAGGGGCAGGAAACACCATATATTTT.

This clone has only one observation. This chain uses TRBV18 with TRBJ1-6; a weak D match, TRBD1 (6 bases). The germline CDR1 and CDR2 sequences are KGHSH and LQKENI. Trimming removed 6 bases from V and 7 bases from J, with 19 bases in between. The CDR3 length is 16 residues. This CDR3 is CASSLQAGGANSPLHF. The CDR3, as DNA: TGTGCCAGCTCCCTACAAGCCGGGGGGGCGAATTCACCCCTCCACTTT.

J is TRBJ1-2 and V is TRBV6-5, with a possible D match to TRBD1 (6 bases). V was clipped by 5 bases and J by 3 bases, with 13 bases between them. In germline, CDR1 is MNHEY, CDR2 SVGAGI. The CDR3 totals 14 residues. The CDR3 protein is CASSPQGLHYGYTF. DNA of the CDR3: TGTGCCAGCAGTCCCCAGGGGTTGCACTATGGCTACACCTTC.

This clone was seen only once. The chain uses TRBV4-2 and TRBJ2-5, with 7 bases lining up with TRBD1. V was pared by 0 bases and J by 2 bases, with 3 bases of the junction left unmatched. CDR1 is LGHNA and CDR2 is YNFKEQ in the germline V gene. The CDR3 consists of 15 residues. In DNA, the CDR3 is TGTGCCAGCAGCCAAGATCAGGGACAGCAAGAGACCCAGTACTTC. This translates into CASSQDQGQQETQYF.

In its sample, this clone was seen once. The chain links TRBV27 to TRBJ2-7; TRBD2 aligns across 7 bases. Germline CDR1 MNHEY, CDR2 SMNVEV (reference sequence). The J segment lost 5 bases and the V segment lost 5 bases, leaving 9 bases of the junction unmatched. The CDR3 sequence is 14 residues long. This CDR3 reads CASSLYKGGDEQYF. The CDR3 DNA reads TGTGCCAGCAGTCTCTACAAGGGAGGGGACGAGCAGTACTTC.

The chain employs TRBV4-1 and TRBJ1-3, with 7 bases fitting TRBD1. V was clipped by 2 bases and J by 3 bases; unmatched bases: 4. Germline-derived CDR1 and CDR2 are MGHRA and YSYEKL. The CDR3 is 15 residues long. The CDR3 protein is CASSQPTGFGNTIYF. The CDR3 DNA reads TGCGCCAGCAGCCAACCGACAGGGTTTGGAAACACCATATATTTT.

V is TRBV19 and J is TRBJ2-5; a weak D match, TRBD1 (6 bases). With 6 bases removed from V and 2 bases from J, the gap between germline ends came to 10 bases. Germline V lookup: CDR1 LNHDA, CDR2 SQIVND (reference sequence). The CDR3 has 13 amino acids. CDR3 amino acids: CASSGQLQETQYF. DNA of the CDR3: TGTGCCAGTAGCGGACAGCTACAAGAGACCCAGTACTTC.

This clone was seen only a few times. As DNA, the CDR3 is TGTGCCAGCTCACCGCAGGGGAATGAGCAGTTCTTC. It encodes CASSPQGNEQFF. The rearrangement uses TRBV18 and TRBJ2-1; TRBD1 is a possible D gene (6 bases). Germline CDR1 and CDR2: KGHSH and LQKENI. The CDR3 totals 12 residues. V shed 3 bases and J shed 7 bases, with 7 bases lying between them.

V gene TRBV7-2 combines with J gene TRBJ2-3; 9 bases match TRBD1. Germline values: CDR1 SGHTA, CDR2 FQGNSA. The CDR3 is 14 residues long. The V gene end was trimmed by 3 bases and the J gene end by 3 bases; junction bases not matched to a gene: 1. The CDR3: CASSLTGGTDTQYF. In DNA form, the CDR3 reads TGTGCCAGCAGCTTGACAGGGGGGACAGATACGCAGTATTTT.

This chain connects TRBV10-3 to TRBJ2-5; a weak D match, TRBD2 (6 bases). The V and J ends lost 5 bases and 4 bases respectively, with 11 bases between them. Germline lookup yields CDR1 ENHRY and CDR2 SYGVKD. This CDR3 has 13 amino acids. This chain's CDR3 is CAISPGERETQYF. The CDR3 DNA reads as TGTGCCATCAGTCCGGGGGAAAGAGAGACCCAGTACTTC.

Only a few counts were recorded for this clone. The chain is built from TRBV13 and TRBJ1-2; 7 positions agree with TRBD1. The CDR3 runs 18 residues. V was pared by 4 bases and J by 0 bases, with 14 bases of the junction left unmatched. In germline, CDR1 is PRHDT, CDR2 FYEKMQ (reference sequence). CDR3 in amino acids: CASSSSGLTGSSNYGYTF. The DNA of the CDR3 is TGTGCCAGCAGCTCCTCTGGGCTGACAGGGTCCTCTAACTATGGCTACACCTTC.

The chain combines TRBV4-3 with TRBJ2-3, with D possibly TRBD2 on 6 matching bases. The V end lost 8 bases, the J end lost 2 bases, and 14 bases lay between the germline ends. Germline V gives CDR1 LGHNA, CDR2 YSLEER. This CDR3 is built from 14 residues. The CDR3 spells CASSKGGATDTQYF. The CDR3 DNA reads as TGCGCCAGCTCTAAAGGCGGGGCCACAGATACGCAGTATTTT.

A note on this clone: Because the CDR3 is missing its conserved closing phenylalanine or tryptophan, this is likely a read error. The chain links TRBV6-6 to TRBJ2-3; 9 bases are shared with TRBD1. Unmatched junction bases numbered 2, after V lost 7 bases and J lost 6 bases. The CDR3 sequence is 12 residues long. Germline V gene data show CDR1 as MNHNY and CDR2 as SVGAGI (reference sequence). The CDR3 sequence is CASKTGGDTQYL. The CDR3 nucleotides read TGTGCCAGCAAGACAGGGGGGGATACGCAGTATTTG.

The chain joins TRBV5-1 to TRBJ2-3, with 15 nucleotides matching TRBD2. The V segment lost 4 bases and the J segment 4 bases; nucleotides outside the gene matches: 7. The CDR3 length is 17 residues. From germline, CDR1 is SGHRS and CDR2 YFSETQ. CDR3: CASSPEGLAGGSDTQYF. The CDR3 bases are TGCGCCAGCAGCCCTGAGGGACTAGCGGGGGGATCAGATACGCAGTATTTT.

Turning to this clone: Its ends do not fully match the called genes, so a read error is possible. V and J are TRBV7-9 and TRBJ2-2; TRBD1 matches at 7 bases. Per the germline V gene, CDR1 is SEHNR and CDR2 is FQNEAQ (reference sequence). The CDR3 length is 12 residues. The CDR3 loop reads CSRTGVAGELFF. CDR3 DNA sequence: TGTTCCAGAACAGGGGTTGCCGGGGAGCTGTTTTTT.

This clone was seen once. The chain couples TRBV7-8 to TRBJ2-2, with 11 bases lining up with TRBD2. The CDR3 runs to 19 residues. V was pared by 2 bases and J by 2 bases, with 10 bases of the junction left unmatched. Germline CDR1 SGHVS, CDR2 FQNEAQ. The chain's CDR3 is CASSLTFLAGGLNTGELFF. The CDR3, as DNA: TGTGCCAGCAGCTTAACGTTTCTAGCGGGGGGACTTAACACCGGGGAGCTGTTTTTT.

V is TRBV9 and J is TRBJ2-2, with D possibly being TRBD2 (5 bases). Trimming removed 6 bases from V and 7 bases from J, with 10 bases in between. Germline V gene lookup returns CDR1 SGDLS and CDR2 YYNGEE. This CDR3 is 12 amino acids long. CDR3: CASTKRVGELFF. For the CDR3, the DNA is TGTGCCAGCACCAAGAGGGTCGGGGAGCTGTTTTTT.

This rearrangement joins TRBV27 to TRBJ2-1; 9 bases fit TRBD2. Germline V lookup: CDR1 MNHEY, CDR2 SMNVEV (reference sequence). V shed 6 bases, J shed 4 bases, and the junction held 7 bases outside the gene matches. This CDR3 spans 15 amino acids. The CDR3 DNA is TGTGCCAGCAGGGAAGCTAGCGGGAATTACAATGAGCAGTTCTTC. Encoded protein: CASREASGNYNEQFF.